One and the same sample provided the 9 T cell receptor beta chains below, sequenced in a study of cytomegalovirus exposure and HLA in healthy donors (dated by TCRdb to about 2017). Library construction relied on the immunoSEQ multiplex PCR assay. The multiplex PCR relied on a mix of 60 forward primers for TCR Vbeta segments and 13 reverse primers for TCR Jbeta segments. Held by TCRdb, this immuneACCESS table contains in-frame sequences only and omits some clones. Under half of the omission traces to an unresolved V gene where checked; the cause of the rest is unknown. For this sample there are about 160,000 clones; around 82% appear just once. The ten largest clones represent 0.95% to 1.3% of the sample. The specimen sequenced was PBMCs. These receptor sequences come from a man aged 25 to 45 in good health and CMV-seronegative.

The chain joins TRBV11-2 to TRBJ2-2; D is possibly TRBD1 (6 bases). The CDR3 is 17 residues long. V was cut by 5 bases and J by 3 bases, with 19 bases left in between. Germline CDR1 reads SGHAT; CDR2 reads FQNNGV. The DNA of the CDR3 is TGTGCCAGCAGCCCAACGAGTTGGGGGCTGGACACCGGGGAGCTGTTTTTT. Translating it yields CASSPTSWGLDTGELFF. The whole variable domain, remainder taken from reference TRBV11-2 and TRBJ2-2, is EAGVAQSPRYKIIEKRQSVAFWCNPISGHATLYWYQQILGQGPKLLIQFQNNGVVDDSQLPKDRFSAERLKGVDSTLKIQPAKLEDSAVYLCASSPTSWGLDTGELFFGEGSRLTVL.

The chain employs TRBV6-5 and TRBJ1-2; D ambiguous. The V gene's germline CDR1 is MNHEY and CDR2 SVGAGI. V was clipped by 2 bases and J by 3 bases, with 10 bases between them. CDR3 length: 14 residues. The CDR3 here is CASSYGGGHYGYTF. The DNA of the CDR3 is TGTGCCAGCAGTTACGGCGGAGGCCACTATGGCTACACCTTC.

The chain couples TRBV6-1 to TRBJ1-6; D possibly corresponds to TRBD1 (6 bases). Germline-derived CDR1 and CDR2 are MNHNS and SASEGT. The CDR3 sequence is 18 residues long. V lost 2 bases and J 6 bases, leaving 20 bases between the germline ends. Written as DNA, the CDR3 is TGTGCCAGCAGTGAACCCTCCCAGGGGTTACAACGTAATTCACCCCTCCACTTT. The encoded protein is CASSEPSQGLQRNSPLHF.

The chain uses TRBV7-6 and TRBJ2-2, with D perhaps matching TRBD1 (5 bases). V lost 4 bases and J lost 7, with 10 bases in between. Germline CDR1 reads SGHVS; CDR2 reads FNYEAQ. The CDR3 runs 13 residues. CDR3 sequence (DNA): TGTGCCAGCAGCTCGCAGGGTGACGGGGAGCTGTTTTTT. Its protein product is CASSSQGDGELFF.

The chain links TRBV9 to TRBJ2-2; 8 bases map to TRBD2. The CDR3 runs 14 residues. Per the germline V gene, CDR1 is SGDLS and CDR2 is YYNGEE. J was trimmed by 5 bases and V by 5 bases; bases with no gene match: 5. DNA for the CDR3: TGTGCCAGCAGAATAGGCGGGGGGACCGGGGAGCTGTTTTTT. This gives the protein CASRIGGGTGELFF. Looking up the rest from reference TRBV9 and TRBJ2-2 gives the full variable domain: DSGVTQTPKHLITATGQRVTLRCSPRSGDLSVYWYQQSLDQGLQFLIQYYNGEERAKGNILERFSAQQFPDLHSELNLSSLELGDSALYFCASRIGGGTGELFFGEGSRLTVL.

This clone appeared a few times. The CDR3 spells CAIGTSPTDTQYF. The CDR3 nucleotides read TGTGCCATCGGGACTAGCCCCACAGATACGCAGTATTTT. The chain links TRBV10-3 to TRBJ2-3, with 9 bases identical to TRBD2. Germline lookup yields CDR1 ENHRY and CDR2 SYGVKD. V shed 8 bases, J shed 2 bases, and the junction held 2 bases outside the gene matches. This CDR3 region has 13 residues.

The chain couples TRBV9 to TRBJ2-5; TRBD1 might be the D (5 bases). Germline V gene sequence: CDR1 SGDLS, CDR2 YYNGEE. The CDR3 runs to 15 residues. Trimming pared 3 bases from V and 8 bases from J, leaving 20 bases between. The CDR3 region has the DNA TGTGCCAGCAGCGCACAGGACGGACACGGTGGCACCCAGTACTTC. Protein sequence: CASSAQDGHGGTQYF.

The J gene is TRBJ2-7, the V gene TRBV4-2; 9 nucleotides align to TRBD2. V shed 0 bases, J shed 4 bases, and the junction held 4 bases outside the gene matches. From germline, CDR1 is LGHNA and CDR2 YNFKEQ. The CDR3 is 15 amino acids. The CDR3 DNA reads TGTGCCAGCAGCCAAGATGAAAGCGGGGGGTACGAGCAGTACTTC. Protein sequence: CASSQDESGGYEQYF.

The chain couples TRBV5-1 to TRBJ2-7; D is possibly TRBD1 (6 bases). The CDR3 runs 17 residues. V lost 0 bases, J lost 1 base, and 17 bases lay in between. CDR1 and CDR2 from the germline V gene are SGHRS and YFSETQ. The CDR3 loop is CASSLGAPGTPSYEQYF. DNA for the CDR3: TGCGCCAGCAGCTTGGGAGCCCCCGGGACACCTTCCTACGAGCAGTACTTC.